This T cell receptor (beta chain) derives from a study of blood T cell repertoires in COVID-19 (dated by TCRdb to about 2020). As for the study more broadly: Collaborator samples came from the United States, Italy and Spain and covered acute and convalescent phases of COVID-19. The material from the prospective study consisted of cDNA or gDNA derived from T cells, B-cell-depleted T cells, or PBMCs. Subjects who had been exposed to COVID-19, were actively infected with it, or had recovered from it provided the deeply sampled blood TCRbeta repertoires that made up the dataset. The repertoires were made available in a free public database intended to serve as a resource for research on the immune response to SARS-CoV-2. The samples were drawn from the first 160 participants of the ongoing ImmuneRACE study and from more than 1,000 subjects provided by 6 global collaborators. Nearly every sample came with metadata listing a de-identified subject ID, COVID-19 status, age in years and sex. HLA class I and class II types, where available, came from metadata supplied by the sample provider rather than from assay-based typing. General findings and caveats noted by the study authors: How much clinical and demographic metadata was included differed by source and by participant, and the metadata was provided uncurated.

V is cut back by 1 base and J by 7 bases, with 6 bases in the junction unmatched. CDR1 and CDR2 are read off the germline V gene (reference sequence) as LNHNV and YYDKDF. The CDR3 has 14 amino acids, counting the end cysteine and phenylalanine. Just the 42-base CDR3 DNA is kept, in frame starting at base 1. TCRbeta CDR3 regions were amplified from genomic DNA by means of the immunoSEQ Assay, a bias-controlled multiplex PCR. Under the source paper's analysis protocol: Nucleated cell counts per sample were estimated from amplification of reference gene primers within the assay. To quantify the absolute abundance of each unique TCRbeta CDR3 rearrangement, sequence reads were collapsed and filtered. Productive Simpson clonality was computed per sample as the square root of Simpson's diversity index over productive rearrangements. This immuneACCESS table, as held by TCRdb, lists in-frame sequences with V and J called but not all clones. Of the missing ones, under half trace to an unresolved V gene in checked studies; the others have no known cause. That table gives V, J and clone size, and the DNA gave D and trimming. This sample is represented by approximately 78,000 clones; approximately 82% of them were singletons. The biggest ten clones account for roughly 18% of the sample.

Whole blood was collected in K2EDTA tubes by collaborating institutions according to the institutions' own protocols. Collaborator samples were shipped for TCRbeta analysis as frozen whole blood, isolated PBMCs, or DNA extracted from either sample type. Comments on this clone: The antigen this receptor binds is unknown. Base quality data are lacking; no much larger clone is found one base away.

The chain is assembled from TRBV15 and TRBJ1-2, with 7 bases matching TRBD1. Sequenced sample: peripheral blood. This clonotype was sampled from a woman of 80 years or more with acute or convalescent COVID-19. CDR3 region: CATSRGGGMSGYTF. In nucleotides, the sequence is TGTGCCACCAGCAGAGGAGGGGGCATGTCTGGCTACACCTTC.